What follows is one TCR beta chain and its context. Its target antigen remains unknown. Base qualities are missing; no much larger clone stands one base away. Trimming removed 5 bases from V and 6 bases from J; the gene matches leave 10 bases unexplained. The germline V gene supplies CDR1 SGHTA and CDR2 FQGNSA. The CDR3 runs 15 residues from the cysteine to the phenylalanine. CDR3 DNA only is kept here, 45 bases in frame from base 1. The sample is drawn from a study of T cell repertoires in cytomegalovirus infection (dated by TCRdb to the late 2010s). Study-wide context: Donor HLA type was relevant to the analysis, because carriage of CMV infection together with the matching HLA type was indicated by public TCR beta signatures.

What the research found in general, with its limitations: The ex vivo response was dominated by HLA-C-restricted CMV-specific TCR beta clonotypes, which also provided the single most frequent clonotype in two of eight donors. In both this cohort and an independent 352-donor cohort, the cumulative frequency of public TCR beta family members distinguished carriers of CMV infection plus the relevant HLA type.

Sequencer: Illumina HiSeq 1500. The public reads were quality trimmed at Q25 with fastp and then assembled into clones with MiXCR by TCRdb, keeping productive beta chains. Under each unique CDR3 protein, matching rows form one entry showing the most common genes and DNA. The sample includes around 450,000 distinct CDR3 sequences, with under 40% observed a single time. The ten largest clones capture around 15% of the sample. This TCR was recovered from a human donor in good health (CMV status not recorded). Some clones in this sample may be carry-over from other donors' samples. Recombination linked TRBV7-2 to TRBJ1-1, and 9 junction bases match TRBD1. Sequenced material: PBMCs. The CDR3 is CASSVPWTGVAEAFF. The sequenced DNA: TGTGCCAGCAGCGTGCCCTGGACAGGGGTCGCTGAAGCTTTCTTT.